This T cell receptor beta chain was sequenced for a study of cytomegalovirus exposure and HLA in healthy donors. This table comes from immunoSEQ multiplex PCR, and its TCRdb copy is limited to in-frame clones, with some not included. The table includes over 100,000 clones, about 95% detected once. A few counts support this clone. Germline CDR1 SGHAT, CDR2 FQDESV (reference sequence). The CDR3 has 13 amino acids. V dropped 1 base and J dropped 4 bases, with 7 bases sitting between them. The gene calls are TRBV11-1 and TRBJ1-2; tentative D call: TRBD1 (5 bases). This sequence originates from a woman aged 18-30 years in good health and CMV-seronegative. Sequences were obtained from PBMCs. CDR3 sequence reads: CASSLGGVYGYTF. CDR3 bases: TGTGCCAGCAGCTTAGGGGGCGTCTATGGCTACACCTTC.